This T cell receptor beta chain is drawn from a study of blood T cell repertoires in COVID-19. Seattle participants joined during active infection and were tracked over time. Germline assignment: CDR1 LGHDT and CDR2 YNNKEL (reference sequence). This CDR3 comprises 16 residues. Trimming left V 3 bases short and J 5 bases short, with 16 bases between. The data were produced by immunoSEQ multiplex PCR, yet TCRdb's version contains in-frame clones alone and is incomplete. The sample yields some 520,000 clones, 85% to 90% seen once. The rearrangement links TRBV3-1 (or the pseudogene TRBV3-2) to TRBJ2-2, with no clear D. Sequenced input: peripheral blood. The clonotype comes from a man younger than 35 with COVID-19, enrolled during active disease. The CDR3 region has the DNA TGTGCCAGCAGCCATCAACTTGGAGTGTCAACCGGGGAGCTGTTTTTT. Protein sequence: CASSHQLGVSTGELFF.